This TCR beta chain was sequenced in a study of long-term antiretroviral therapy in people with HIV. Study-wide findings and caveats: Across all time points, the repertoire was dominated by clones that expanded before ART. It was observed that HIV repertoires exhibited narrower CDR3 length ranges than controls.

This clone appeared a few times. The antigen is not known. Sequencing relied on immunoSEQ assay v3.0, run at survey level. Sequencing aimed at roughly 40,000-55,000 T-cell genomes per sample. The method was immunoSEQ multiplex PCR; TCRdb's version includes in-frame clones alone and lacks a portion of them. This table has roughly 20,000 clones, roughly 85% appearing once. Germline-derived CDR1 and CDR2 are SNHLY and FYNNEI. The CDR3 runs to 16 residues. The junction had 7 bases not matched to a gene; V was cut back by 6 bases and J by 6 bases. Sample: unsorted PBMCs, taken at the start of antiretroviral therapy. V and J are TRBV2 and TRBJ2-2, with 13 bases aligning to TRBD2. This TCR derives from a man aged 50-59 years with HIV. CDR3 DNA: TGTGCCAGCAGGGGTACTAGCGGGAGGGCCCCCGGGGAGCTGTTTTTT. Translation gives CASRGTSGRAPGELFF.